Described below is a single TCR beta chain sequence and its context. The CDR3 covers 15 residues. Germline V lookup: CDR1 MNHEY, CDR2 SVGAGI. After removal of 8 bases from V and 7 bases from J, the junction contained 8 bases not matched to a gene. TCRdb keeps only in-frame clones here, not all; method: immunoSEQ multiplex PCR. The data contain about 160,000 clones, roughly 83% of them singletons. The sample is drawn from a study of blood T cell repertoires in COVID-19. Study overall: Samples of COVID-19 (acute and convalescent) were obtained from the United States, Italy and Spain. PBMCs, B-cell-depleted T cells, or T cells were the source of the cDNA or gDNA that made up the material.

Material for sequencing was peripheral blood. This clonotype was obtained from a woman of 80 years or more with active or convalescent COVID-19. J is TRBJ2-1 and V is TRBV6-5; 13 positions match TRBD2. The DNA of the CDR3 is TGTGCCAGCGGCCAACTAGCGGGGGGGCGGAATGAGCAGTTCTTC. It yields the protein CASGQLAGGRNEQFF.